This entry concerns a single T cell receptor beta chain. The data were taken from a study of patients and donors after allogeneic stem cell transplantation. TCRdb called the RT-PCR reads again in MiXCR, with one record for every CDR3 protein. Here the sample spans about 960,000 distinct CDR3 sequences, about 20% being singletons. Sequenced sample: blood, either unsorted or a sorted T cell fraction (not recorded which). The TCR originated in a human donor who was either an allogeneic HSCT recipient or a stem cell or donor lymphocyte infusion donor (not recorded which). It is not recorded whose cells these are; they may come from a transplant donor.

CDR3 DNA sequence: TGTGCCAGCAGTTACTCGCAGGGGTCTTTAGGAAACACCATATATTTT. Its translation is CASSYSQGSLGNTIYF. The chain employs TRBV6-5 and TRBJ1-3, with D tentatively TRBD1 (6 bases). V was trimmed by 0 bases and J by 4 bases, leaving 13 bases between them. CDR3 size: 16 residues. Germline-derived CDR1 and CDR2 are MNHEY and SVGAGI.